This is a list of T cell receptor beta chains from one sample in a study of T cell repertoires in cytomegalovirus infection. No antigen has been assigned to these receptors. TCRdb passed the reads through MiXCR, listing each CDR3 protein once. Of about 830,000 distinct CDR3 sequences detected, approximately 32% appear once; the ten largest clones hold roughly 12%. The input for sequencing was cultured CD8+ T cells from PBMCs, taken from culture after CMV antigen stimulation. The receptors were gathered from a human donor in good health (CMV status not recorded). Some clones in this sample may be carry-over from other donors' samples. Both conserved end residues are part of each CDR3. The D gene is left open where the match is weak. The size entry is marked missing in some rows and otherwise reads once, few, many or a size class.

cdr3_length	v_call	d_call	clone_size	j_call	cdr3_nt	cdr3_aa
12	TRBV27	-	few	TRBJ1-2	TGTGCCAGCCGCCGGGGGGGCTATGGCTACACCTTC	CASRRGGYGYTF
15	TRBV28	-	-	TRBJ1-4	TGTGTCAGCAGTTTGCCCGGGAGTTCCAATGAAAAACTGTTTTTT	CVSSLPGSSNEKLFF
14	TRBV28	TRBD2	few	TRBJ2-1	TGTGCCAGTCTGGGACTAGCGGTCTACAATGAGCAGTTCTTC	CASLGLAVYNEQFF
18	TRBV6-5	-	-	TRBJ2-3	TGTGCCAGCAGTCCCTTATATCGTAGGGGGGATAGCACAGATACGCAGTATTTT	CASSPLYRRGDSTDTQYF
13	TRBV19	-	many	TRBJ1-1	TGTGCCAGTAGTATTGGGGCGAACACTGAAGCTTTCTTT	CASSIGANTEAFF
14	TRBV6-2/TRBV6-3	-	-	TRBJ2-6	TGTGCCAGCAGATTTTCTAGGGGGGCCAACGTCCTGACTTTC	CASRFSRGANVLTF
16	TRBV7-6	TRBD2	-	TRBJ2-1	TGTGCCAGCAGCTTTTCCGGGGGGGGTATATACAATGAGCAGTTCTTC	CASSFSGGGIYNEQFF
15	TRBV5-1	TRBD1	few	TRBJ2-1	TGCGCCAGCAGCTTCCGCGGGACAGGGCACAATGAGCAGTTCTTC	CASSFRGTGHNEQFF
17	TRBV19	TRBD1	-	TRBJ2-2	TGTGCCAGTAGTACACGGGACAGGGGATTCAAGACCGGGGAGCTGTTTTTT	CASSTRDRGFKTGELFF
16	TRBV7-9	-	-	TRBJ1-6	TGTGCCAGCAGCTTCTCGGCCCCCCGTTATAATTCACCCCTCCACTTT	CASSFSAPRYNSPLHF
15	TRBV15	-	-	TRBJ2-7	TGTGCCACCAGCAGAGGGCCAGGGGACTCGTACGAGCAGTACTTC	CATSRGPGDSYEQYF
14	TRBV4-1	-	-	TRBJ2-2	TGCGCCAGCAGCCAGATAGGGGTGACCGGGGAGCTGTTTTTT	CASSQIGVTGELFF
16	TRBV19	TRBD1	-	TRBJ1-1	TGTGCCAGTAGTATAGGCTTGGGACAGGGTGGATCTGAAGCTTTCTTT	CASSIGLGQGGSEAFF
17	TRBV5-4	-	few	TRBJ1-6	TGTGCCAGCAGCTTGGGACCGGGACCTTCCCATAATTCACCCCTCCACTTT	CASSLGPGPSHNSPLHF
17	TRBV9	-	-	TRBJ1-2	TGTGCCAGCAGCGTCAATTCATGGCCATTGGAGCCCTATGGCTACACCTTC	CASSVNSWPLEPYGYTF
16	TRBV4-3	-	-	TRBJ2-1	TGCGCCAGCAGCCAAGAGCTGCCAGGGCCCTACAATAAGCAGTTCTTC	CASSQELPGPYNKQFF
14	TRBV7-9	TRBD1	few	TRBJ2-1	TGTGCCAGCAGCAACCTTCAGGGGGCGAATGAGCAGTTCTTC	CASSNLQGANEQFF
14	TRBV15	-	-	TRBJ2-3	TGTGCCACCAGCAGAGACCCCAACACAGATACGCAGTATTTT	CATSRDPNTDTQYF
12	TRBV2	-	few	TRBJ1-1	TGTGCCGGGGACGAGGCAGGCACTGAAGCTTTCTTT	CAGDEAGTEAFF
13	TRBV4-1	-	-	TRBJ2-3	TGCGCCAGCAGCCAAGAGGCCAGAGATACGCAGTATTTT	CASSQEARDTQYF
11	TRBV6-1	-	-	TRBJ2-4	TGTGCCAGCAGTGAACCAGCGTTTCAGTACTTC	CASSEPAFQYF
14	TRBV9	-	few	TRBJ2-4	TGTGCCAGCAGCCCCGGGGCGGCCAAAAACATTCAGTACTTC	CASSPGAAKNIQYF
14	TRBV2	-	-	TRBJ1-5	TGTGCCAGCAGTGAAGTCCCGGGGCGCCAGCCCCAGCATTTT	CASSEVPGRQPQHF
15	TRBV7-6	TRBD2	-	TRBJ2-1	TGTGCCAGCAGCTTCGTGACTAGCGGCTACAATGAGCAGTTCTTC	CASSFVTSGYNEQFF
16	TRBV7-3	TRBD2	few	TRBJ2-1	TGTGCCAGCAGCTTTACTAGCGGGGGGGCTAGGAATGAGCAGTTCTTC	CASSFTSGGARNEQFF
16	TRBV4-2	-	-	TRBJ1-6	TGTGCCAGCAGCCTACATGGGACCTCCTATAATTCACCCCTCCACTTT	CASSLHGTSYNSPLHF
14	TRBV12-3/TRBV12-4	-	-	TRBJ1-1	TGTGCCAGTTATTTGGGGTTTATGAACACTGAAGCTTTCTTT	CASYLGFMNTEAFF
8	TRBV12-3/TRBV12-4	-	many	TRBJ2-1	TGTGCCAGCAATGAGCAGTTCTTC	CASNEQFF
14	TRBV12-3/TRBV12-4	TRBD1	-	TRBJ1-2	TGTGCCAGCAGCGACAGGGATTATAGGTATGGCTACACCTTC	CASSDRDYRYGYTF
15	TRBV4-1	-	few	TRBJ1-6	TGCGCCAGCAGCCAATACCCAGGGGCGGTGTCACCCCTCCACTTT	CASSQYPGAVSPLHF
15	TRBV7-9	TRBD2	many	TRBJ2-1	TGTGCCAGCAGCTACCGCTCGGGGGGATCCAATGAGCAGTTCTTC	CASSYRSGGSNEQFF
14	TRBV7-8	TRBD2	many	TRBJ2-3	TGTGCCAGCAGCTTAGCGCCTAGCGGGGATACGCAGTATTTT	CASSLAPSGDTQYF
14	TRBV27	-	-	TRBJ1-2	TGTGCCAGCGCCACGGGGACCGCGTCGAGGGGCTACACCTTC	CASATGTASRGYTF
16	TRBV7-6	TRBD2	many	TRBJ2-5	TGTGCCAGCAGCCATGGGGCTAGCGGGGGCCAAGAGACCCAGTACTTC	CASSHGASGGQETQYF
14	TRBV6-1	TRBD1	-	TRBJ1-1	TGTGCCAGCAGTGTTTCCGGGACAGGGTACGAGGCTTTCTTT	CASSVSGTGYEAFF
13	TRBV29-1	TRBD1	-	TRBJ1-1	TGCAGCGCTACAGACAGGGTAAACACTGAAGCTTTCTTT	CSATDRVNTEAFF
14	TRBV7-2	-	many	TRBJ1-5	TGTGCCAGCAGCTTAAACAGCAATCATCAGCCCCAGCATTTT	CASSLNSNHQPQHF
16	TRBV27	-	-	TRBJ1-2	TGTGCCAGCAGTTTATCGTGGCCCCCTACCCTTGGGGGCTACACCTTC	CASSLSWPPTLGGYTF
13	TRBV5-4	-	-	TRBJ2-7	TGTGCCAGCAGCCCGGGGGCTGGCAACGAGCAGTACTTC	CASSPGAGNEQYF
14	TRBV7-9	TRBD2	-	TRBJ2-7	TGTGCCAGCAGTCCCAGGGAGGGGATCTACGAGCAGTACTTC	CASSPREGIYEQYF
15	TRBV2	-	-	TRBJ2-1	TGTGCCAGCAGCCATACAACTTTCTCCTACAATGAGCAGTTCTTC	CASSHTTFSYNEQFF
14	TRBV14	-	-	TRBJ1-2	TGTGCCAGCAGCCAAGTGGGGGCCACCTATGGCTACACCTTC	CASSQVGATYGYTF
16	TRBV10-3	TRBD1	few	TRBJ1-5	TGTGCCATCAGTGACCAGGACAGGGGCCGCAATCAGCCCCAGCATTTT	CAISDQDRGRNQPQHF
14	TRBV28	-	few	TRBJ2-3	TGTGCCAGCAGTCCGGACTACAGCACAGATACGCAGTATTTT	CASSPDYSTDTQYF
15	TRBV5-1	-	-	TRBJ1-1	TGCGCCAGCAGCTTGACAACAGAATGGAACACTGAAGCTTTCTTT	CASSLTTEWNTEAFF
14	TRBV28	TRBD1	few	TRBJ1-6	TGTGCCAGCAGGACGGGACAGGGTCCTAATAACCTCCACTTT	CASRTGQGPNNLHF
17	TRBV19	-	few	TRBJ1-5	TGTGCCAGTAGTCCAATGTGGGTTTACAGGCACAATCAGCCCCAGCATTTT	CASSPMWVYRHNQPQHF
14	TRBV12-5	-	once	TRBJ1-4	TGTGCCTCAATCGCGACAACAACTAATGAAAAACTGTTTTTT	CASIATTTNEKLFF
15	TRBV5-4	TRBD2	few	TRBJ2-1	TGTGCCAGCAGCCTATGGGGACTAGTGACGAATGAGCAGTTCTTC	CASSLWGLVTNEQFF